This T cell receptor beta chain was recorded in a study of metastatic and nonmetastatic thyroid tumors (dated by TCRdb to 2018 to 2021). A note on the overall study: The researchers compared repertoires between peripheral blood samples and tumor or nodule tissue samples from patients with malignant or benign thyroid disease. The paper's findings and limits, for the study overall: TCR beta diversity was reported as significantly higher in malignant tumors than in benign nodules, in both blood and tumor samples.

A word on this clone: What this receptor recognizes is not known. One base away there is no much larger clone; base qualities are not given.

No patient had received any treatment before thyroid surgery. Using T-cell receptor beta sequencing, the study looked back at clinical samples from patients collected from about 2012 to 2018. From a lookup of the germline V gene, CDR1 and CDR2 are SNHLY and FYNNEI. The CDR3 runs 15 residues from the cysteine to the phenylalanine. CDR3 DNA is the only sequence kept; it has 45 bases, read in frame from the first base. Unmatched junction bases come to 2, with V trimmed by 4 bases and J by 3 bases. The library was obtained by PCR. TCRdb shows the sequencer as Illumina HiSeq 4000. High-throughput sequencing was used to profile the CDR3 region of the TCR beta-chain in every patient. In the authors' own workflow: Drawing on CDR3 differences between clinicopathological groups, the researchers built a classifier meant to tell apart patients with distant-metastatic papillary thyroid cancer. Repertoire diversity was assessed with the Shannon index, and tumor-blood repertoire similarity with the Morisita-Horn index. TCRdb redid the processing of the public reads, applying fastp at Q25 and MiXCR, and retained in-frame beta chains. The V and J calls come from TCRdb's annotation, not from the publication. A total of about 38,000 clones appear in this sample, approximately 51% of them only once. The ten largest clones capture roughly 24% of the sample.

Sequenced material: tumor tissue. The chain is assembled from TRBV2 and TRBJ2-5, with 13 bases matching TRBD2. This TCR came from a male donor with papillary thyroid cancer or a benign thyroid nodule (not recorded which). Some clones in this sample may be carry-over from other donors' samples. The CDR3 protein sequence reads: CASSGTSGSKETQYF. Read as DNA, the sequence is TGTGCCAGCAGTGGGACTAGCGGGAGCAAAGAGACCCAGTACTTC.